These T cell receptor beta chains were read from a single sample in a study of shared clonotypes between healthy human individuals. Here immunoSEQ multiplex PCR was the method, and the copy in TCRdb shows in-frame clones only, minus some. Among some 2 million clones listed, just under 95% were seen once. The sample comprised naive CD8+ T cells sorted from blood. Receptor source: a man younger than 35 in good health. Each CDR3 is given with its conserved first and last residue. Each record gives: J gene, clone size, D gene, V gene, CDR3 DNA, CDR3 protein. D genes are given only for firm matches. Clone size appears in some rows only: once, few, many, or a class for an expanded clone.

j_gene: TRBJ2-1
abundance: NA
d_gene: NA
v_gene: TRBV7-9
CDR3nt: TGTGCCAGCAGCTGGGGGCATGGTGAGCAGTTCTTC
CDR3aa: CASSWGHGEQFF

j_gene: TRBJ2-5
abundance: NA
d_gene: TRBD1
v_gene: TRBV18
CDR3nt: TGTGCCAGCTCACCGAGTGACAGGGGACGAGAGACCCAGTACTTC
CDR3aa: CASSPSDRGRETQYF

j_gene: TRBJ2-1
abundance: NA
d_gene: NA
v_gene: TRBV5-5
CDR3nt: TGTGCCAGCAGCTCCCACACTGGGGGGTCCTACAATGAGCAGTTCTTC
CDR3aa: CASSSHTGGSYNEQFF

j_gene: TRBJ2-7
abundance: NA
d_gene: NA
v_gene: TRBV27
CDR3nt: TGTGCCAGCAGTTTAAGTTCCAGGGCCTACGAGCAGTACTTC
CDR3aa: CASSLSSRAYEQYF

j_gene: TRBJ1-1
abundance: few
d_gene: NA
v_gene: TRBV4-1
CDR3nt: TGCGCCAGCAGCCAACCCGGGGAGACCACTGAAGCTTTCTTT
CDR3aa: CASSQPGETTEAFF

j_gene: TRBJ1-2
abundance: NA
d_gene: NA
v_gene: TRBV29-1
CDR3nt: TGCAGCGTTGAAGAGTGGGGGTATGGCTACACCTTC
CDR3aa: CSVEEWGYGYTF

j_gene: TRBJ2-7
abundance: NA
d_gene: TRBD2
v_gene: TRBV6-5
CDR3nt: TGTGCCAGCAGTTTCGGGGGGGCGCTTTACGAGCAGTACTTC
CDR3aa: CASSFGGALYEQYF

j_gene: TRBJ1-1
abundance: NA
d_gene: NA
v_gene: TRBV19
CDR3nt: TGTGCCAGTACCCTCACTCCGAACACTGAAGCTTTCTTT
CDR3aa: CASTLTPNTEAFF

j_gene: TRBJ2-1
abundance: NA
d_gene: TRBD2
v_gene: TRBV19
CDR3nt: TGTGCCAGTGGGGGACTAGCGGGAGGCAGTGAGCAGTTCTTC
CDR3aa: CASGGLAGGSEQFF

j_gene: TRBJ1-4
abundance: NA
d_gene: NA
v_gene: TRBV29-1
CDR3nt: TGCAGCGTTGAAGGGATGAAGGGGGAAAAACTGTTTTTT
CDR3aa: CSVEGMKGEKLFF

j_gene: TRBJ1-2
abundance: NA
d_gene: TRBD1
v_gene: TRBV4-1
CDR3nt: TGCGCCAGCAGCCATGCCGGGACAGGGCTTGGCTACACCTTC
CDR3aa: CASSHAGTGLGYTF

j_gene: TRBJ2-6
abundance: NA
d_gene: TRBD2
v_gene: TRBV9
CDR3nt: TGTGCCAGCAGCGTAGAACTAGCGGGAGGCTCTGGGGCCAACGTCCTGACTTTC
CDR3aa: CASSVELAGGSGANVLTF

j_gene: TRBJ2-7
abundance: NA
d_gene: NA
v_gene: TRBV6-5
CDR3nt: TGTGCCAGCAGTTCGGTTGGGGGAAGGGTCTACGAGCAGTACTTC
CDR3aa: CASSSVGGRVYEQYF

j_gene: TRBJ1-2
abundance: NA
d_gene: NA
v_gene: TRBV5-5
CDR3nt: TGTGCCAGCAGCTTGGAGAGGATTACGAACTATGGCTACACCTTC
CDR3aa: CASSLERITNYGYTF

j_gene: TRBJ2-1
abundance: NA
d_gene: NA
v_gene: TRBV6-5
CDR3nt: TGTGCCAGCAGTTACTCGTGGTGGGGCTCCTACAATGAGCAGTTCTTC
CDR3aa: CASSYSWWGSYNEQFF

j_gene: TRBJ2-1
abundance: NA
d_gene: TRBD2
v_gene: TRBV6-1
CDR3nt: TGTGCCAGCAGTGACCCGGGACTAGCGGGAGGCTATGAGCAGTTCTTC
CDR3aa: CASSDPGLAGGYEQFF

j_gene: TRBJ2-7
abundance: few
d_gene: NA
v_gene: TRBV27
CDR3nt: TGTGCCAGCAGTTCCTACAGGGACTCCTACGAGCAGTACTTC
CDR3aa: CASSSYRDSYEQYF

j_gene: TRBJ2-7
abundance: NA
d_gene: NA
v_gene: TRBV5-4
CDR3nt: TGTGCCAGCAGCTTGGTTCTGGGGACCACCCCGTTCGAGCAGTACTTC
CDR3aa: CASSLVLGTTPFEQYF

j_gene: TRBJ1-2
abundance: NA
d_gene: TRBD1
v_gene: TRBV15
CDR3nt: TGTGCCACCAGCAGAGATGTTATGACAGGGAACTATGGCTACACCTTC
CDR3aa: CATSRDVMTGNYGYTF

j_gene: TRBJ2-7
abundance: NA
d_gene: NA
v_gene: TRBV6-1
CDR3nt: TGTGCCAGCAGTGAAAGGGGACCGTACGAGCAGTACTTC
CDR3aa: CASSERGPYEQYF

j_gene: TRBJ1-2
abundance: NA
d_gene: TRBD1
v_gene: TRBV7-6
CDR3nt: TGTGCCAGCAGCTTAGGCCCCCCAGGGACAGGGGGTCTTGGCTACACCTTC
CDR3aa: CASSLGPPGTGGLGYTF

j_gene: TRBJ2-7
abundance: NA
d_gene: TRBD2
v_gene: TRBV27
CDR3nt: TGTGCCAGCAGTTTATGGCGGGAGGGCACCTACGAGCAGTACTTC
CDR3aa: CASSLWREGTYEQYF

j_gene: TRBJ1-6
abundance: NA
d_gene: NA
v_gene: TRBV16
CDR3nt: TGTGCCAGCAGCCAATTTCCGGATTCACCCCTCCACTTT
CDR3aa: CASSQFPDSPLHF

j_gene: TRBJ2-7
abundance: NA
d_gene: NA
v_gene: TRBV7-9
CDR3nt: TGTGCCAGCAGCGGAGAGGGACGGTCCTACGAGCAGTACTTC
CDR3aa: CASSGEGRSYEQYF

j_gene: TRBJ2-1
abundance: NA
d_gene: TRBD2
v_gene: TRBV7-9
CDR3nt: TGTGCCAGCACCCAGACTAGCGGGGATTACAATGAGCAGTTCTTC
CDR3aa: CASTQTSGDYNEQFF

j_gene: TRBJ2-1
abundance: NA
d_gene: TRBD1
v_gene: TRBV7-6
CDR3nt: TGTGCCAGCAGCCCCCTGACCGGGACAGGCCACAATGAGCAGTTCTTC
CDR3aa: CASSPLTGTGHNEQFF

j_gene: TRBJ2-2
abundance: NA
d_gene: NA
v_gene: TRBV19
CDR3nt: TGTGCCTCCCTCCACAGGGCGAACACCGGGGAGCTGTTTTTT
CDR3aa: CASLHRANTGELFF

j_gene: TRBJ2-7
abundance: NA
d_gene: NA
v_gene: TRBV18
CDR3nt: TGTGCCAGCTCACCCGTGACGCAATCCTACGAGCAGTACTTC
CDR3aa: CASSPVTQSYEQYF

j_gene: TRBJ2-1
abundance: NA
d_gene: TRBD2
v_gene: TRBV7-6
CDR3nt: TGTGCCAGCAGCTCCCGACTAGCGGGGGCGGAGTACAATGAGCAGTTCTTC
CDR3aa: CASSSRLAGAEYNEQFF

j_gene: TRBJ2-7
abundance: NA
d_gene: NA
v_gene: TRBV19
CDR3nt: TGTGCCAGTAGTATCCGGGAGAGCTCCTACGAGCAGTACTTC
CDR3aa: CASSIRESSYEQYF

j_gene: TRBJ2-5
abundance: NA
d_gene: TRBD1
v_gene: TRBV5-1
CDR3nt: TGCGCCAGCAGCTTGGGCCCCCCGACAGGGTGGTTAGAGACCCAGTACTTC
CDR3aa: CASSLGPPTGWLETQYF

j_gene: TRBJ2-1
abundance: NA
d_gene: TRBD1
v_gene: TRBV29-1
CDR3nt: TGCAGCGTTGACGAGGGACAGGGGGCGGGTGAGCAGTTCTTC
CDR3aa: CSVDEGQGAGEQFF

j_gene: TRBJ2-3
abundance: NA
d_gene: NA
v_gene: TRBV9
CDR3nt: TGTGCCAGCAGCGCAGACAGGAACACAGATACGCAGTATTTT
CDR3aa: CASSADRNTDTQYF

j_gene: TRBJ2-3
abundance: NA
d_gene: TRBD1
v_gene: TRBV7-9
CDR3nt: TGTGCCAGCAGCCCCAGGACAGGGGTGAGTCAGTATTTT
CDR3aa: CASSPRTGVSQYF

j_gene: TRBJ2-7
abundance: NA
d_gene: NA
v_gene: TRBV11-2
CDR3nt: TGTGCCAGCAGCTTAATACTAGGACCCAGAGTCGAGCAGTACTTC
CDR3aa: CASSLILGPRVEQYF

j_gene: TRBJ2-7
abundance: NA
d_gene: TRBD1
v_gene: TRBV7-9
CDR3nt: TGTGCCAGCAGCTCCCGGGACAGGGGGTCTCCAGACGAGCAGTACTTC
CDR3aa: CASSSRDRGSPDEQYF

j_gene: TRBJ2-3
abundance: NA
d_gene: TRBD2
v_gene: TRBV7-2
CDR3nt: TGTGCCAGCAGCCCGGACCAGCGGGAGGTTCGTGGCACAGATACGCAGTATTTT
CDR3aa: CASSPDQREVRGTDTQYF

j_gene: TRBJ2-7
abundance: NA
d_gene: NA
v_gene: TRBV5-6
CDR3nt: TGTGCCAGCAGCTTGTTTACGGGACCCGAGTACGAGCAGTACTTC
CDR3aa: CASSLFTGPEYEQYF

j_gene: TRBJ1-1
abundance: NA
d_gene: NA
v_gene: TRBV7-6
CDR3nt: TGTGCCAGCAGCTTAGAGGCTCTCGGAGAAGCTTTCTTT
CDR3aa: CASSLEALGEAFF

j_gene: TRBJ2-7
abundance: NA
d_gene: NA
v_gene: TRBV7-3
CDR3nt: TGTGCCAGCAGCTTAAGGCCCCTCTACGAGCAGTACTTC
CDR3aa: CASSLRPLYEQYF

j_gene: TRBJ2-7
abundance: NA
d_gene: NA
v_gene: TRBV21-1
CDR3nt: TGTGCCAGCAGCAAAGAAGGGACCTCCTCCTACGAGCAGTACTTC
CDR3aa: CASSKEGTSSYEQYF

j_gene: TRBJ2-1
abundance: NA
d_gene: TRBD2
v_gene: TRBV4-1
CDR3nt: TGCGCCAGCAGCCTGCTAGCTAGCGGGAGAGATGAGCAGTTCTTC
CDR3aa: CASSLLASGRDEQFF

j_gene: TRBJ1-2
abundance: once
d_gene: NA
v_gene: TRBV29-1
CDR3nt: TGCAGCGCTCTCGATAACCTGCCGGGCTACACCTTC
CDR3aa: CSALDNLPGYTF

j_gene: TRBJ2-7
abundance: NA
d_gene: NA
v_gene: TRBV21-1
CDR3nt: TGTGCCAGCAGCAACGGTGTGGGGACTAGCAGAATGGGCGACGAGCAGTACTTC
CDR3aa: CASSNGVGTSRMGDEQYF

j_gene: TRBJ1-5
abundance: NA
d_gene: NA
v_gene: TRBV23-1
CDR3nt: TGCGCCAGCAGTCAATCGCGGCGGAAAGGGCATCAGCCCCAGCATTTT
CDR3aa: CASSQSRRKGHQPQHF

j_gene: TRBJ2-7
abundance: NA
d_gene: NA
v_gene: TRBV11-2
CDR3nt: TGTGCCAGCAGCTTAGATGGGGGGGCATTATCCGAGCAGTACTTC
CDR3aa: CASSLDGGALSEQYF

j_gene: TRBJ1-1
abundance: NA
d_gene: NA
v_gene: TRBV7-9
CDR3nt: TGTGCCAGCAGCTTAGCGGGGGGAGGTGACACTGAAGCTTTCTTT
CDR3aa: CASSLAGGGDTEAFF

j_gene: TRBJ2-3
abundance: NA
d_gene: NA
v_gene: TRBV30
CDR3nt: TGTGCCTGGGCCGAGGGGGTCTTGGGGCTCACAGATACGCAGTATTTT
CDR3aa: CAWAEGVLGLTDTQYF

j_gene: TRBJ1-4
abundance: NA
d_gene: NA
v_gene: TRBV27
CDR3nt: TGTGCCAGCAGCCCCACAGGGACCCCTGAAAAACTGTTTTTT
CDR3aa: CASSPTGTPEKLFF

j_gene: TRBJ1-1
abundance: NA
d_gene: NA
v_gene: TRBV5-4
CDR3nt: TGTGCCAGCAGCCTCAGGGTTGGAACTGAAGCTTTCTTT
CDR3aa: CASSLRVGTEAFF